Each of the 23 T cell receptor beta chains below was sequenced from the same sample in a study of glioma-infiltrating T cells after dendritic cell vaccination. Only in-frame clones appear in the TCRdb table, and some are missing; sequencing was by immunoSEQ multiplex PCR. The data hold about 50,000 clones, with roughly 85% observed a single time. The sample was blood, taken before dendritic cell vaccination. These receptors all come from a human donor with glioblastoma.

As DNA, the CDR3 is TGTGCCAGCAGTTTAACGCAGGGGGCCGGGACTGAAGCTTTCTTT. Residues: CASSLTQGAGTEAFF. The chain joins TRBV27 to TRBJ1-1; 8 bases are a match to TRBD1. The CDR3 totals 15 residues. V was pared by 2 bases and J by 5 bases, with 7 bases of the junction left unmatched. Germline values: CDR1 MNHEY, CDR2 SMNVEV (reference sequence).

V is TRBV6-1 and J is TRBJ2-5; 12 bases fit TRBD2. The CDR3 runs to 16 residues. The J segment lost 5 bases and the V segment lost 4 bases, leaving 8 bases of the junction unmatched. The germline V gene has CDR1 MNHNS and CDR2 SASEGT. CDR3 bases: TGTGCCAGCAGTGGAAGGACTAGCGGGAATCTGGAGACCCAGTACTTC. The encoded protein is CASSGRTSGNLETQYF.

The chain joins TRBV11-2 to TRBJ1-6; D is ambiguous. Germline V gene sequence: CDR1 SGHAT, CDR2 FQNNGV. The CDR3 has 15 residues. Trimming pared 1 base from V and 8 bases from J, leaving 12 bases between. The CDR3 DNA follows: TGTGCCAGCAGCTTAGGCGGCGGGATCTATTCACCCCTCCACTTT. Its translation: CASSLGGGIYSPLHF.

The rearrangement uses TRBV9 and TRBJ2-2, with a tentative D call TRBD1 (5 bases). The CDR3 is made up of 14 amino acids. Trimming removed 4 bases at V and 8 bases at J, with 15 bases between. Per the germline V gene, CDR1 is SGDLS and CDR2 is YYNGEE. The CDR3 spells CASSRNRLSGELFF. The CDR3 nucleotides are TGTGCCAGCAGCCGTAACAGGTTGTCAGGGGAGCTGTTTTTT. The full variable domain, completed using reference TRBV9 and TRBJ2-2, is DSGVTQTPKHLITATGQRVTLRCSPRSGDLSVYWYQQSLDQGLQFLIQYYNGEERAKGNILERFSAQQFPDLHSELNLSSLELGDSALYFCASSRNRLSGELFFGEGSRLTVL.

The rearrangement joins TRBV6-6 to TRBJ2-2, with 7 bases identical to TRBD2. The J segment lost 4 bases and the V segment lost 2 bases, leaving 7 bases of the junction unmatched. CDR1 is MNHNY, CDR2 SVGAGI, per germline (reference sequence). The CDR3 length is 16 residues. Here the CDR3 reads CASSYMRETFTGELFF. As DNA, the CDR3 is TGTGCCAGCAGTTACATGCGGGAGACGTTCACCGGGGAGCTGTTTTTT.

V gene TRBV5-5 combines with J gene TRBJ2-1, with unresolved D. The CDR3 covers 14 residues. V was cut by 0 bases and J by 8 bases, with 12 bases left in between. CDR1 and CDR2 (germline): SGHKS, YYEKEE (reference sequence). The CDR3: CASSLDPGRDEQFF. The CDR3 nucleotides read TGTGCCAGCAGCTTGGATCCCGGTCGGGATGAGCAGTTCTTC.

This sequence joins TRBV11-3 and TRBJ1-1; maybe TRBD1 (5 bases). Trimming pared 1 base from V and 1 base from J, leaving 16 bases between. The CDR3 is 17 residues long. CDR1 and CDR2 (germline): SGHNT, YENEEA. Here the CDR3 DNA reads TGTGCCAGCAGCTTAGGTGAGCCAGGGCGGCCGAACACTGAAGCTTTCTTT. This gives the protein CASSLGEPGRPNTEAFF. Variable domain in full (rest from reference TRBV11-3 and TRBJ1-1): EAGVVQSPRYKIIEKKQPVAFWCNPISGHNTLYWYLQNLGQGPELLIRYENEEAVDDSQLPKDRFSAERLKGVDSTLKIQPAELGDSAVYLCASSLGEPGRPNTEAFFGQGTRLTVV.

This clone was recorded once. V gene TRBV29-1 combines with J gene TRBJ1-3, with D possibly being TRBD1 (5 bases). The germline V and J ends were trimmed by 6 bases and 3 bases, with 6 bases remaining between them. The CDR3 runs to 11 residues. CDR1 SQVTM and CDR2 ANQGSEA come from the germline V gene. The CDR3 nucleotides read TGCAGCGTCAGGGATGGAAACACCATATATTTT. Translated, it gives CSVRDGNTIYF.

The gene calls are TRBV11-2 and TRBJ1-1; 12 positions agree with TRBD1. The length of the CDR3 is 18 residues. Unmatched junction bases numbered 14, after V lost 5 bases and J lost 4 bases. The germline CDR1 and CDR2 sequences are SGHAT and FQNNGV. CDR3 DNA sequence: TGTGCCAGCAGCCTCCGTGTGGGACAGGGGGCTTTGGTCACTGAAGCTTTCTTT. Translated: CASSLRVGQGALVTEAFF.

V gene TRBV6-6 combines with J gene TRBJ1-1; 8 bases match TRBD1. Germline V gene lookup returns CDR1 MNHNY and CDR2 SVGAGI (reference sequence). The CDR3 loop spans 13 amino acids. Trimming cost V 7 bases and J 4 bases; bases outside gene matches: 5. CDR3 coding DNA: TGTGCCAGCAACTCAGGGGGCGGCACTGAAGCTTTCTTT. This translates into CASNSGGGTEAFF.

The chain links TRBV18 to TRBJ2-7; 10 positions agree with TRBD2. V was pared by 3 bases and J by 1 base, with 6 bases of the junction left unmatched. Germline CDR1 reads KGHSH; CDR2 reads LQKENI. The CDR3 totals 16 residues. CDR3 in amino acids: CASSPSSGSNSYEQYF. The CDR3 bases are TGTGCCAGCTCACCTTCTAGCGGGAGTAATTCCTACGAGCAGTACTTC.

In regard to this clone: The same CDR3 can be traced to other DNA sequences in this sample. V and J are TRBV9 and TRBJ1-4, with D maybe TRBD1 (5 bases). V lost 2 bases, J lost 4 bases, and 9 bases lay in between. Germline-derived CDR1 and CDR2 are SGDLS and YYNGEE. The CDR3 is made up of 14 amino acids. The chain's CDR3 is CASSVGGGNEKLFF. CDR3 DNA: TGTGCCAGCAGCGTCGGGGGGGGTAATGAAAAACTGTTTTTT.

The chain employs TRBV6-5 and TRBJ2-7; the match to TRBD2 covers 10 bases. After removal of 8 bases from V and 3 bases from J, the junction contained 4 bases not matched to a gene. This CDR3 spans 13 amino acids. The germline gives CDR1 MNHEY, CDR2 SVGAGI. In DNA, the CDR3 is TGTGCCAGCGGGGCTAGCGGGAGCTACGAGCAGTACTTC. Translating it yields CASGASGSYEQYF.

The CDR3 DNA follows: TGCAGCGCTATGGACAGGGGGGCTGTCCTGAGCGGCTACACCTTC. Residues: CSAMDRGAVLSGYTF. The chain is built from TRBV29-1 and TRBJ1-2, with 10 bases matching TRBD1. The CDR3 loop spans 15 amino acids. CDR1 is SQVTM, CDR2 ANQGSEA, per germline. The V and J ends lost 7 bases and 8 bases, in that order; junction bases with no gene match: 16.

J is TRBJ1-4 and V is TRBV4-1; the match to TRBD1 covers 8 bases. The CDR3 totals 16 residues. Losses at the gene ends were 4 bases for V and 0 bases for J; bases not matched to a gene: 4. CDR1 is MGHRA, CDR2 YSYEKL, per germline. The CDR3 protein is CASSPGQGTTNEKLFF. The CDR3, as DNA: TGCGCCAGCAGCCCCGGACAGGGAACAACTAATGAAAAACTGTTTTTT.

The V and J genes are TRBV7-2 and TRBJ1-2; D is uncertain. The CDR3 covers 14 residues. The germline V and J ends were trimmed by 5 bases and 1 base, with 11 bases remaining between them. CDR1 and CDR2 from the germline V gene are SGHTA and FQGNSA. The CDR3 DNA reads TGTGCCAGCAGCCCAAGCCGGGTTAACTATGGCTACACCTTC. Protein product: CASSPSRVNYGYTF.

To note about this clone: The junction shows a germline mismatch at one end, possibly a read error. CDR3 DNA: TGCGTCAGCAGCCTATCGGACAGGGCGGTCTACGAGCAGTACTTC. It is translated as CVSSLSDRAVYEQYF. The chain carries TRBV5-1 and TRBJ2-7; TRBD1 agrees at 8 bases. The CDR3 is 15 amino acids. Germline CDR1 reads SGHRS; CDR2 reads YFSETQ.

The V gene is TRBV11-3, the J gene TRBJ2-1; D possibly corresponds to TRBD1 (7 bases). CDR3 length: 16 amino acids. From germline, CDR1 is SGHNT and CDR2 YENEEA. The V gene lost 4 bases and the J gene lost 1 base, with 14 bases spanning the gap. CDR3 sequence: CASSSRRGPSYNEQFF. DNA for the CDR3: TGTGCCAGCAGCTCCAGGAGGGGGCCGTCCTACAATGAGCAGTTCTTC.

The CDR3: CASSSGGAGYEQYF. The CDR3 DNA follows: TGTGCCAGCAGCTCTGGGGGGGCAGGATACGAGCAGTACTTC. The chain combines TRBV11-3 with TRBJ2-7; a possible D gene is TRBD2 (7 bases). Germline loops: CDR1 SGHNT, CDR2 YENEEA. V gave up 4 bases and J gave up 4 bases, with 14 bases separating them. The CDR3 has 14 amino acids.

J is TRBJ1-1 and V is TRBV4-3; no clear D gene. CDR1 is LGHNA, CDR2 YSLEER, per germline. V lost 1 base and J 8 bases, leaving 20 bases between the germline ends. There are 16 residues in the CDR3. The CDR3 DNA follows: TGCGCCAGCAGCCAAGTACTACGGGCGGGAGTCGAGGAAGCTTTCTTT. Its translation: CASSQVLRAGVEEAFF.

The V gene is TRBV27, the J gene TRBJ2-6, with D hard to call. Trimming left V 6 bases short and J 0 bases short, with 18 bases between. The CDR3 spans 18 residues. Looked up from germline, CDR1 is MNHEY and CDR2 is SMNVEV (reference sequence). DNA of the CDR3: TGTGCCAGCAGCCTCATCGGATGGGCCGGCTCTGGGGCCAACGTCCTGACTTTC. Encoded protein: CASSLIGWAGSGANVLTF.

The CDR3 spells CASSQDGSGYEQYF. The CDR3 DNA reads as TGCGCCAGCAGCCAAGATGGTAGCGGGTACGAGCAGTACTTC. This chain uses TRBV4-3 with TRBJ2-7; 7 nucleotides match TRBD2. V lost 0 bases to trimming and J lost 4 bases; unmatched junction nucleotides: 3. CDR1 is LGHNA and CDR2 is YSLEER in the germline V gene. There are 14 residues in the CDR3.

This clone was detected only once. This chain connects TRBV5-4 to TRBJ1-2; TRBD1 matches at 9 bases. The V segment lost 4 bases and the J segment 6 bases; nucleotides outside the gene matches: 19. The length of the CDR3 is 18 residues. CDR1 SGHNT and CDR2 YYREEE come from the germline V gene (reference sequence). The CDR3 protein is CASSPPASGGQGSHGYTF. CDR3 nucleotide sequence: TGTGCCAGCAGCCCTCCCGCCAGCGGGGGACAGGGTAGCCATGGCTACACCTTC. Looking up the rest from reference TRBV5-4 and TRBJ1-2 gives the full variable domain: ETGVTQSPTHLIKTRGQQVTLRCSSQSGHNTVSWYQQALGQGPQFIFQYYREEENGRGNFPPRFSGLQFPNYSSELNVNALELDDSALYLCASSPPASGGQGSHGYTFGSGTRLTVV.